The clone carrying this T cell receptor (beta chain) was counted between two and nine times. Its antigen is currently unknown. This record belongs to a study of cytomegalovirus exposure and HLA in healthy donors. Study context: The study placed roughly four fifths of its 350 to 400 genotyped donors in the Caucasian-associated ancestry cluster.

The CDR3 covers 17 residues. V dropped 5 bases and J dropped 1; count of bases not matched to a gene: 8. Germline loops: CDR1 SEHNR, CDR2 FQNEAQ (reference sequence). The PCR ran on 60 Vbeta and 13 Jbeta primers. This table comes from immunoSEQ multiplex PCR, and its TCRdb copy is limited to in-frame clones, with some not included. The repertoire has roughly 100,000 clones, 9.4% of them found once; the top ten carry about 5%. Whole-study findings and limits: An analysis was carried out later, and it reportedly showed fewer N-insertions in an Asian-associated ancestry cluster than the approximately 710-donor mean. Earlier results showed most TCR beta V segments being productive about 87% or about 30% of the time.

The receptor was derived from a man aged 45-60 years in good health and CMV-seropositive. The sample comprised PBMCs. V usage is TRBV7-9 and J usage is TRBJ2-3, with 11 bases lining up with TRBD1. DNA of the CDR3: TGTGCCAGCAGCCTTCGTCGGACAGGGGGCGGCACAGATACGCAGTATTTT. Its protein product is CASSLRRTGGGTDTQYF.